These 8 T cell receptor beta chains share one sample of origin, sequenced in a study of T cell changes during pregnancy in multiple sclerosis. The method was immunoSEQ multiplex PCR; TCRdb's version includes in-frame clones alone and lacks a portion of them. The data show about 20,000 clones, around 90% seen once. The input for sequencing was CD8+ T cells from peripheral blood mononuclear cells, taken in the third trimester of pregnancy. These receptors were obtained from a female donor in good health, enrolled as a control in a pregnancy study.

The rearrangement uses TRBV7-9 and TRBJ2-1, with 12 bases identical to TRBD2. Trimming at V came to 4 bases and at J to 0 bases, leaving 7 bases not matched to a gene. This CDR3 region has 18 residues. CDR1 is SEHNR, CDR2 FQNEAQ, per germline (reference sequence). This chain's CDR3 is CASSSIRTSGNSYNEQFF. CDR3 nucleotides: TGTGCCAGCAGCTCGATCAGGACTAGCGGGAACTCCTACAATGAGCAGTTCTTC.

The chain joins TRBV15 to TRBJ2-7; 8 bases align to TRBD2. CDR3 size: 14 residues. The ends lost 3 bases at V and 1 base at J; junction bases unmatched: 2. Germline assignment: CDR1 LNHNV and CDR2 YYDKDF (reference sequence). CDR3 loop: CATSRTSESYEQYF. CDR3 coding DNA: TGTGCCACCAGCAGGACTAGCGAGTCCTACGAGCAGTACTTC.

J is TRBJ2-1 and V is TRBV15; D may be TRBD2 (5 bases). From germline, CDR1 is LNHNV and CDR2 YYDKDF (reference sequence). Trimming cost V 9 bases and J 6 bases, with 15 bases left between them. The CDR3 has 13 amino acids. CDR3 in amino acids: CATSVSLANEQFF. CDR3 coding DNA: TGTGCCACGTCTGTGTCGCTAGCCAATGAGCAGTTCTTC.

This clone is a singleton in its sample. This sequence joins TRBV7-2 and TRBJ2-3, with 9 bases identical to TRBD2. The CDR3 has 15 residues. The germline V gene has CDR1 SGHTA and CDR2 FQGNSA. J was trimmed by 0 bases and V by 5 bases; bases with no gene match: 3. CDR3 coding DNA: TGTGCCAGCAGCCGAGGACTAGCGAGCACAGATACGCAGTATTTT. Translating it yields CASSRGLASTDTQYF.

This clone has a count of ten or more. The chain is built from TRBV7-9 and TRBJ2-1, with no clear D. The CDR3 runs 13 residues. Germline CDR1 reads SEHNR; CDR2 reads FQNEAQ (reference sequence). Trimming shortened V by 5 bases and J by 6 bases, and 11 bases separated the two germline ends. The CDR3 nucleotides read TGTGCCAGCAGCAAAGGCGGCTCCAATGAGCAGTTCTTC. Amino acid sequence: CASSKGGSNEQFF.

The genes are TRBV10-3 and TRBJ2-3, with D possibly being TRBD2 (5 bases). V was cut by 11 bases and J by 1 base, with 13 bases left in between. The CDR3 sequence is 13 residues long. Germline CDR1 is ENHRY and CDR2 is SYGVKD. The CDR3 sequence: CALRAGGTDTQYF. For the CDR3, the DNA is TGTGCCCTACGGGCGGGCGGCACAGATACGCAGTATTTT.

The chain employs TRBV29-1 and TRBJ2-5; D is unresolved. Trimming took 0 bases from V and 2 from J, leaving 10 bases between them. The length of the CDR3 is 14 residues. Germline CDR1 SQVTM, CDR2 ANQGSEA. CDR3: CSVEDLLVQETQYF. The CDR3 DNA follows: TGCAGCGTTGAAGATCTCCTAGTACAAGAGACCCAGTACTTC.

With regard to this clone: One end of the junction fails to match germline, which may point to a read error. The genes are TRBV18 and TRBJ2-7, with D unresolved. CDR1 KGHSH and CDR2 LQKENI come from the germline V gene. This CDR3 is built from 15 residues. The CDR3 spells CVSSPEPGSSYEQYF. DNA of the CDR3: TGTGTCAGCTCACCAGAGCCAGGAAGCTCCTACGAGCAGTACTTC.